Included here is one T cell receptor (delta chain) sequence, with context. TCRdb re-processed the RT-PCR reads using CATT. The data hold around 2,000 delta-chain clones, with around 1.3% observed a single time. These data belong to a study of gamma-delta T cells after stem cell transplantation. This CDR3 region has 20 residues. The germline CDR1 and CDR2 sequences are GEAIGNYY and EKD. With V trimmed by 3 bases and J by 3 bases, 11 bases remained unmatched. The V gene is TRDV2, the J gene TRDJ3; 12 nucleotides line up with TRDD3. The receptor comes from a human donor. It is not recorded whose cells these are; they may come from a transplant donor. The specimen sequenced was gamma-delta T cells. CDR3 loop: CACDRPPLGDTFWDTRQMFF. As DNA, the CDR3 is TGTGCCTGTGACCGGCCCCCGCTGGGGGATACGTTCTGGGACACCCGACAGATGTTTTTC.